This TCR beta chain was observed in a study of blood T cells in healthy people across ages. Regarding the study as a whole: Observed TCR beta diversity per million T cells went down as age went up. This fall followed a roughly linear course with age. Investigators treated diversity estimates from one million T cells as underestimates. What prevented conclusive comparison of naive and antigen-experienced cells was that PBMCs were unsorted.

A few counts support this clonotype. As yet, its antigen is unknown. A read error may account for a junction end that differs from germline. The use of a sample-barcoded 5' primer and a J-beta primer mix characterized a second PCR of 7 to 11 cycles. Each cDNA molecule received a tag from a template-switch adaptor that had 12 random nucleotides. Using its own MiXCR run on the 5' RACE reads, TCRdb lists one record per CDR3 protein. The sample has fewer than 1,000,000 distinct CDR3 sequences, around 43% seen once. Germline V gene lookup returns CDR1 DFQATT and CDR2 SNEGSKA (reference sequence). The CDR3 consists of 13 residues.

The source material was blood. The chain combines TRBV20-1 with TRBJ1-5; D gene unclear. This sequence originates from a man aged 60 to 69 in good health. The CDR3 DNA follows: TGCAGTGCAAGAGGGTCTCGCAATCAGCCCCAGCATTTT. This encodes CSARGSRNQPQHF.